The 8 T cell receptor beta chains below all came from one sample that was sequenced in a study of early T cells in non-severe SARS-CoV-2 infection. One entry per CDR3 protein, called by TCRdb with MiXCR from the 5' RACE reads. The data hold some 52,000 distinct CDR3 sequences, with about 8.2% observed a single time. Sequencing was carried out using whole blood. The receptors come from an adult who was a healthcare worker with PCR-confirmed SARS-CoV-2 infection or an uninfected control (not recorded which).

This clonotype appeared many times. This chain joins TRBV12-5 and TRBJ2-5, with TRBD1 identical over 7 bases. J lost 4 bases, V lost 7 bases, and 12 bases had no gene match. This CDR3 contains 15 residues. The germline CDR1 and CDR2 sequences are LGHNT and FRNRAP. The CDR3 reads CASARRQGDRETQYF. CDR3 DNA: TGTGCTAGTGCCCGGAGACAGGGTGATCGAGAGACCCAGTACTTC.

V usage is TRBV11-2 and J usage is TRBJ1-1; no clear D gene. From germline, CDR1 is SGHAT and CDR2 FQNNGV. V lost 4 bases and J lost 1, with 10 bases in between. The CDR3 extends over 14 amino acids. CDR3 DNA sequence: TGTGCCAGCAGCTACCCACGACAGAACACTGAAGCTTTCTTT. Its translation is CASSYPRQNTEAFF.

CDR3 nucleotide sequence: TGTGCCAGCAGTTACTCGCCAGACCCTCAGGGGTATGGCTACACCTTC. It yields the protein CASSYSPDPQGYGYTF. This chain links TRBV6-2 or TRBV6-3 with TRBJ1-2, with D tentatively TRBD1 (6 bases). Germline CDR1 and CDR2: MNHEY and SVGEGT. This CDR3 contains 16 residues. V was cut by 0 bases and J by 5 bases, with 16 bases left in between.

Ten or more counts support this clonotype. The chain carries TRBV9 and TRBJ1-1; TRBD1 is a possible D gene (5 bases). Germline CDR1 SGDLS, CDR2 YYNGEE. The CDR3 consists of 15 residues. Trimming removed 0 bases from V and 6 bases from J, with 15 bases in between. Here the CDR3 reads CASSVGRGTGSEAFF. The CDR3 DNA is TGTGCCAGCAGCGTAGGGAGGGGCACGGGATCTGAAGCTTTCTTT. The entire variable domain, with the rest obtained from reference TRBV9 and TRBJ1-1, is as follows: DSGVTQTPKHLITATGQRVTLRCSPRSGDLSVYWYQQSLDQGLQFLIQYYNGEERAKGNILERFSAQQFPDLHSELNLSSLELGDSALYFCASSVGRGTGSEAFFGQGTRLTVV.

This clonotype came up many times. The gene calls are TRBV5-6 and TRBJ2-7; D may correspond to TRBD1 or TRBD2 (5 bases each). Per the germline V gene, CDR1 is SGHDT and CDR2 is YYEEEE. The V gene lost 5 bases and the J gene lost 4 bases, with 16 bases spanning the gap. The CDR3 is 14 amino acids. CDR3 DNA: TGTGCCAGCAGACCTGTCGGGACCCTTTACGAGCAGTACTTC. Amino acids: CASRPVGTLYEQYF.

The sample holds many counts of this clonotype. The CDR3: CASSSLQGTEAFF. CDR3 coding DNA: TGTGCCAGCAGTTCCCTACAGGGCACTGAAGCTTTCTTT. This chain joins TRBV6-2 or TRBV6-3 and TRBJ1-1; tentative D call: TRBD1 (6 bases). Per germline, CDR1 MNHEY and CDR2 SVGEGT. Trimming removed 4 bases from V and 4 bases from J, with 10 bases in between. This CDR3 is built from 13 residues.

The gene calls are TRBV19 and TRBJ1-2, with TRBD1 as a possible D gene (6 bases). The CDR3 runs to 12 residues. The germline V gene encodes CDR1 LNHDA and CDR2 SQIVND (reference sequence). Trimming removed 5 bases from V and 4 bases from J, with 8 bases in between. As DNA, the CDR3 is TGTGCCAGTAGTCAGACAGGCTATGGCTACACCTTC. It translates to CASSQTGYGYTF.

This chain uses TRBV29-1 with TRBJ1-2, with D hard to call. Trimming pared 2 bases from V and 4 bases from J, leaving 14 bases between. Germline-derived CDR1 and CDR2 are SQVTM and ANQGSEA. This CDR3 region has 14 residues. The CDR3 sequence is CSVESLGPTYGYTF. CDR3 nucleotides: TGCAGCGTTGAAAGTTTAGGGCCCACCTATGGCTACACCTTC. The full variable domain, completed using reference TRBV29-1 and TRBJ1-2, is SAVISQKPSRDICQRGTSLTIQCQVDSQVTMMFWYRQQPGQSLTLIATANQGSEATYESGFVIDKFPISRPNLTFSTLTVSNMSPEDSSIYLCSVESLGPTYGYTFGSGTRLTVV.